Below are 10 T cell receptor beta chains sequenced from a single sample in a study of shared clonotypes between healthy human individuals. Clones were sequenced by immunoSEQ multiplex PCR, and TCRdb holds only the in-frame ones, with some missing. In the table there are fewer than 1 million clones, roughly 96% of which are singletons. Naive CD8 cells comprised CD45RO-negative, CCR7-positively selected cells, excluding terminally differentiated effector memory CD45RA+ cells. Sample: naive CD8+ T cells sorted from blood. These receptors were collected from a man younger than 45 in good health.

In regard to this clone: This CDR3 is also generated by other DNA sequences in the sample. The chain couples TRBV29-1 to TRBJ2-7, with 8 bases fitting TRBD1. Germline values: CDR1 SQVTM, CDR2 ANQGSEA. CDR3 length equals 12 residues. Trimming at V came to 6 bases and at J to 2 bases, leaving 3 bases not matched to a gene. The CDR3 protein is CSVEDRAYEQYF. CDR3 in DNA: TGCAGCGTAGAGGACAGGGCCTACGAGCAGTACTTC.

This chain links TRBV9 with TRBJ2-7; TRBD2 agrees at 7 bases. V shed 4 bases and J 0 bases; nucleotides not matched to a gene: 4. The germline V gene has CDR1 SGDLS and CDR2 YYNGEE. The CDR3 totals 14 residues. The CDR3 protein is CASSSSGSSYEQYF. The CDR3 DNA follows: TGTGCCAGCAGCTCTAGCGGTAGCTCCTACGAGCAGTACTTC.

The CDR3: CASSFPRTGTSGIYEQFF. CDR3 nucleotides: TGTGCCAGCAGCTTCCCAAGAACCGGGACTAGCGGGATATATGAGCAGTTCTTC. The chain uses TRBV11-2 and TRBJ2-1; 13 positions match TRBD2. The CDR3 sequence is 18 residues long. CDR1 SGHAT and CDR2 FQNNGV come from the germline V gene. V was pared by 3 bases and J by 8 bases, with 13 bases of the junction left unmatched.

V is TRBV6-5 and J is TRBJ2-1, with unresolved D. This CDR3 region has 15 residues. Germline CDR1 reads MNHEY; CDR2 reads SVGAGI. With 2 bases removed from V and 0 bases from J, the gap between germline ends came to 8 bases. The CDR3 is CASSYGESSYNEQFF. The CDR3 DNA reads as TGTGCCAGCAGTTACGGTGAGAGCTCCTACAATGAGCAGTTCTTC.

The CDR3 coding sequence is TGTGCCAGCAGCCCCCAGGATGGAGCTTTCTTT. Protein product: CASSPQDGAFF. J is TRBJ1-1 and V is TRBV7-9; D remains ambiguous. Germline V gene data show CDR1 as SEHNR and CDR2 as FQNEAQ (reference sequence). Trimming left V 5 bases short and J 10 bases short, with 11 bases between. The CDR3 is 11 residues long. The whole variable domain, filled in from reference TRBV7-9 and TRBJ1-1, reads DTGVSQNPRHKITKRGQNVTFRCDPISEHNRLYWYRQTLGQGPEFLTYFQNEAQLEKSRLLSDRFSAERPKGSFSTLEIQRTEQGDSAMYLCASSPQDGAFFGQGTRLTVV.

The V and J genes are TRBV6-5 and TRBJ2-3; D gene ambiguous. This CDR3 has 14 amino acids. The germline CDR1 and CDR2 sequences are MNHEY and SVGAGI. Trimming took 6 bases from V and 0 from J, leaving 10 bases between them. CDR3 region: CASSSYTSTDTQYF. CDR3 DNA sequence: TGTGCCAGCAGCTCCTATACTAGCACAGATACGCAGTATTTT.

This rearrangement joins TRBV7-2 to TRBJ2-6; 8 bases are shared with TRBD1. CDR1 and CDR2 (germline): SGHTA, FQGNSA. V shed 3 bases, J shed 2 bases, and the junction held 9 bases outside the gene matches. The CDR3 has 18 residues. The CDR3 loop is CASSLLGQGAPGANVLTF. CDR3 in DNA: TGTGCCAGCAGCTTGTTAGGTCAGGGGGCGCCTGGGGCCAACGTCCTGACTTTC.

This sequence joins TRBV5-4 and TRBJ2-1; D is ambiguous. The length of the CDR3 is 12 residues. The germline V gene encodes CDR1 SGHNT and CDR2 YYREEE (reference sequence). V gave up 7 bases and J gave up 8 bases, with 13 bases separating them. CDR3 bases: TGTGCCAGCTCAAGGGCTGGGGATGAGCAGTTCTTC. Its translation: CASSRAGDEQFF.

The chain couples TRBV6-1 to TRBJ2-7, with 7 bases lining up with TRBD1. The germline gives CDR1 MNHNS, CDR2 SASEGT. The CDR3 runs 15 residues. The J segment lost 5 bases and the V segment lost 2 bases, leaving 9 bases of the junction unmatched. Written as DNA, the CDR3 is TGTGCCAGCAGTGAACCGACAGGGACGGATAACGAGCAGTACTTC. It yields the protein CASSEPTGTDNEQYF.

The chain carries TRBV19 and TRBJ1-4; tentatively, D is TRBD1 (6 bases). This CDR3 spans 15 amino acids. Germline CDR1 and CDR2: LNHDA and SQIVND (reference sequence). V lost 8 bases and J 5 bases, leaving 18 bases between the germline ends. The CDR3 DNA is TGTGCCAGTTCAACCCAGGACAGCCTAAATGAAAAACTGTTTTTT. Amino acid sequence: CASSTQDSLNEKLFF. The complete variable domain, with remaining parts taken from reference TRBV19 and TRBJ1-4, reads DGGITQSPKYLFRKEGQNVTLSCEQNLNHDAMYWYRQDPGQGLRLIYYSQIVNDFQKGDIAEGYSVSREKKESFPLTVTSAQKNPTAFYLCASSTQDSLNEKLFFGSGTQLSVL.